The 4 T cell receptor beta chains below come from one sample, sequenced in a study of shared clonotypes between healthy human individuals (dated by TCRdb to 2018 to 2020). Library generation was performed with the immunoSEQ multiplex PCR assay. TCRdb retrieved this table from immuneACCESS and kept in-frame rearrangements only. Not all clones are present; in checked studies, unresolved V genes account for under half, and no reason is known for the remainder. This sample is represented by fewer than 650,000 clones; around 78% of them were singletons. The top ten clonotypes cover 10% to 15% of the sample. The specimen was PBMCs. The source of these receptors is a woman aged 40 to 50 in good health. Some clones in this sample may be carry-over from other donors' samples.

This CDR3 is CASSPTGLHTGELFF. The CDR3 DNA follows: TGTGCCAGCTCACCTACAGGGCTGCACACCGGGGAGCTGTTTTTT. The chain is built from TRBV18 and TRBJ2-2; D might be TRBD1 (6 bases). The CDR3 loop spans 15 amino acids. The V and J ends lost 3 bases and 3 bases respectively, with 11 bases between them. Germline CDR1 is KGHSH and CDR2 is LQKENI.

The chain couples TRBV4-2 to TRBJ2-2, with 13 bases identical to TRBD2. Germline V gene lookup returns CDR1 LGHNA and CDR2 YNFKEQ. V lost 4 bases, J lost 3 bases, and 5 bases stayed unmatched. The CDR3 loop spans 17 amino acids. In DNA form, the CDR3 reads TGTGCCAGCAGCCCCGGGACTAGCGGGATGTACACCGGGGAGCTGTTTTTT. Protein: CASSPGTSGMYTGELFF.

Comments on this clone: This is likely an artifact of a read error, given a far larger clone one base away. The chain joins TRBV30 to TRBJ2-7, with 7 positions matching TRBD2. The CDR3 runs to 13 residues. Germline V gene data show CDR1 as GTSNPN and CDR2 as SVGIG (reference sequence). Written as DNA, the CDR3 is TGTGCCTGGAGTGTACTGGGGGACTACGAGCGGTACTTC. Translating gives CAWSVLGDYERYF.

This clone has a handful of counts. V gene TRBV12-5 combines with J gene TRBJ1-1, with D possibly being TRBD1 (5 bases). Trimming removed 6 bases at V and 7 bases at J, with 18 bases between. The CDR3 contains 14 residues. Germline V lookup: CDR1 LGHNT, CDR2 FRNRAP. For the CDR3, the DNA is TGTGCTAGTGGCACCTCGACAGCGGGGGTTGAAGCTTTCTTT. This translates into CASGTSTAGVEAFF.